Below, 26 T cell receptor beta chains from the same sample are listed, as sequenced in a study of shared clonotypes between healthy human individuals. Repertoires were generated with immunoSEQ multiplex PCR, while TCRdb's copy carries only in-frame clones and drops some. The sample includes 2.5 million or so clones, 90% to 95% seen only once; the top ten take 0.14%. Source material: naive CD4+ T cells sorted from blood. The subset is: CD45RA+ positively selected. The receptors stem from a man aged 18 to 30 in good health.

The CDR3 sequence is CASSSGTSGRLPYF. CDR3 coding DNA: TGCGCCAGCAGCTCTGGGACTAGCGGGAGACTACCGTACTTC. The rearrangement uses TRBV5-1 and TRBJ2-7, with TRBD2 identical over 14 bases. V dropped 3 bases and J dropped 12; count of bases not matched to a gene: 8. The CDR3 loop spans 14 amino acids. Germline CDR1 reads SGHRS; CDR2 reads YFSETQ.

The chain carries TRBV5-8 and TRBJ2-5; TRBD2 might be the D (5 bases). V lost 4 bases and J lost 4, with 14 bases in between. The length of the CDR3 is 14 residues. CDR1 and CDR2 (germline): SGHTS, YDEGEE. CDR3 sequence: CASSPGRLSETQYF. CDR3 coding DNA: TGTGCCAGCAGCCCGGGCCGACTATCAGAGACCCAGTACTTC.

The chain couples TRBV5-1 to TRBJ2-1; 7 bases are shared with TRBD1. The CDR3 sequence is 15 residues long. V was clipped by 7 bases and J by 2 bases; unmatched bases: 9. The V gene's germline CDR1 is SGHRS and CDR2 YFSETQ. Here the CDR3 DNA reads TGCGCCAGCGAAATAGGGGGCTTCGCCTACAATGAGCAGTTCTTC. This codes for CASEIGGFAYNEQFF.

The chain recombines TRBV5-5 with TRBJ2-7; D tentatively fits TRBD1 or TRBD2 (6 bases each). V was cut by 0 bases and J by 12 bases, with 16 bases left in between. This CDR3 spans 13 amino acids. Per the germline V gene, CDR1 is SGHKS and CDR2 is YYEKEE (reference sequence). In DNA, the CDR3 is TGTGCCAGCAGCTTGGCGACGGGGGCTCTCACGTACTTC. Amino acid sequence: CASSLATGALTYF.

The chain has TRBV11-1 and TRBJ2-5; TRBD2 agrees at 9 bases. V was clipped by 0 bases and J by 1 base; unmatched bases: 3. The CDR3 is 16 residues long. CDR1 and CDR2 (germline): SGHAT, FQDESV (reference sequence). The CDR3 DNA follows: TGTGCCAGCAGCTTAGCCAGCGGGGGGTTCCAAGAGACCCAGTACTTC. It encodes CASSLASGGFQETQYF.

The chain links TRBV6-6 to TRBJ1-4, with TRBD1 matching 9 bases. Germline lookup yields CDR1 MNHNY and CDR2 SVGAGI (reference sequence). J was trimmed by 7 bases and V by 5 bases; bases with no gene match: 8. The CDR3 sequence is 15 residues long. CDR3 nucleotides: TGTGCCAGCAGTGGCGGGACAGGGAAGGGTGAAAAACTGTTTTTT. Protein: CASSGGTGKGEKLFF.

The chain is built from TRBV4-1 and TRBJ2-6; possibly TRBD1 for D (6 bases). Germline values: CDR1 MGHRA, CDR2 YSYEKL. V was cut by 1 base and J by 13 bases, with 8 bases left in between. The CDR3 consists of 12 residues. The CDR3: CASSQGTGVLTF. For the CDR3, the DNA is TGCGCCAGCAGCCAAGGTACAGGGGTCCTGACTTTC.

The genes are TRBV30 and TRBJ1-3, with a possible D match to TRBD1 (5 bases). The germline gives CDR1 GTSNPN, CDR2 SVGIG (reference sequence). Trimming removed 4 bases from V and 4 bases from J, with 23 bases in between. The CDR3 spans 17 residues. The CDR3 coding sequence is TGTGCCTGGAACATACAGGAGTGGCGACAGCGCGGAAACACCATATATTTT. Its protein is CAWNIQEWRQRGNTIYF.

The chain carries TRBV6-1 and TRBJ2-7, with D perhaps TRBD2 (5 bases). CDR3 length: 15 residues. Trimming removed 3 bases from V and 2 bases from J, with 14 bases in between. Germline lookup yields CDR1 MNHNS and CDR2 SASEGT. The CDR3 bases are TGTGCCAGCAGTGATCGGCCCAGCGGCCCCTACGAGCAGTACTTC. This gives the protein CASSDRPSGPYEQYF.

This clone was seen only once. The chain carries TRBV30 and TRBJ1-1; D not certain. The CDR3 runs 11 residues. The ends were cut back, 3 bases at V and 7 bases at J, with 9 bases in the middle. The germline V gene has CDR1 GTSNPN and CDR2 SVGIG (reference sequence). This chain's CDR3 is CAWSFLREAFF. CDR3 nucleotides: TGTGCCTGGAGCTTCCTTCGTGAAGCTTTCTTT.

This chain links TRBV25-1 with TRBJ2-4, with 11 bases fitting TRBD1. CDR3 size: 14 residues. The V gene's germline CDR1 is MGHDK and CDR2 SYGVNS. Germline trimming cut 3 bases from V and 9 bases from J; bases unmatched to any gene: 4. The CDR3 spells CASSESGTGGIQYF. Here the CDR3 DNA reads TGTGCCAGCAGTGAGTCCGGGACAGGGGGCATTCAGTACTTC. Filled out from reference TRBV25-1 and TRBJ2-4, the complete variable domain reads EADIYQTPRYLVIGTGKKITLECSQTMGHDKMYWYQQDPGMELHLIHYSYGVNSTEKGDLSSESTVSRIRTEHFPLTLESARPSHTSQYLCASSESGTGGIQYFGAGTRLSVL.

The V and J genes are TRBV28 and TRBJ1-5, with D possibly TRBD1 on 5 matching bases. The CDR3 is 13 amino acids. V lost 5 bases and J 7 bases, leaving 12 bases between the germline ends. The V gene's germline CDR1 is MDHEN and CDR2 SYDVKM. This chain's CDR3 is CASSTRGGQPQHF. In DNA, the CDR3 is TGTGCCAGCAGTACAAGGGGTGGGCAGCCCCAGCATTTT.

The chain employs TRBV27 and TRBJ2-3; TRBD1 agrees at 8 bases. This CDR3 has 17 residues. Germline CDR1 is MNHEY and CDR2 is SMNVEV (reference sequence). Trimming cost V 6 bases and J 2 bases; bases outside gene matches: 13. The CDR3 nucleotides read TGTGCCAGCAGCCCTTTTGTTCAGGGGGCCGACACAGATACGCAGTATTTT. It is translated as CASSPFVQGADTDTQYF.

V gene TRBV10-3 combines with J gene TRBJ1-1; D possibly corresponds to TRBD1 (6 bases). The germline V gene has CDR1 ENHRY and CDR2 SYGVKD. V lost 1 base and J 11 bases, leaving 11 bases between the germline ends. This CDR3 is 12 amino acids long. CDR3 DNA sequence: TGTGCCATCAGTGAGTTGGACAGCCAGGCTTTCTTT. Translating it yields CAISELDSQAFF.

The chain carries TRBV6-5 and TRBJ2-7; D tentatively fits TRBD1 or TRBD2 (6 bases each). From germline, CDR1 is MNHEY and CDR2 SVGAGI. CDR3 length equals 14 residues. The V end lost 6 bases, the J end lost 5 bases, and 17 bases lay between the germline ends. CDR3 protein: CASSPPSGANEQYF. CDR3 DNA: TGTGCCAGCAGCCCACCTTCGGGGGCCAACGAGCAGTACTTC.

The J gene is TRBJ2-3, the V gene TRBV9; D perhaps matches TRBD1 (6 bases). The CDR3 contains 15 residues. Per germline, CDR1 SGDLS and CDR2 YYNGEE. V was cut by 1 base and J by 2 bases, with 11 bases left in between. The CDR3 nucleotides read TGTGCCAGCAGCGTATCCGGGACACACACAGATACGCAGTATTTT. Protein sequence: CASSVSGTHTDTQYF.

Concerning this clone itself: The same CDR3 also results from other DNA sequences found in this sample. The rearrangement uses TRBV18 and TRBJ2-1; D call uncertain. V was pared by 2 bases and J by 4 bases, with 6 bases between. This CDR3 region has 13 residues. The germline CDR1 and CDR2 sequences are KGHSH and LQKENI. The CDR3 DNA reads as TGTGCCAGCTCACCAGAGACTTACAATGAGCAGTTCTTC. It is translated as CASSPETYNEQFF.

A note on this clone: This CDR3 is also generated by other DNA sequences in the sample. V usage is TRBV7-2 and J usage is TRBJ1-1; 7 bases align to TRBD1. Germline CDR1 SGHTA, CDR2 FQGNSA. CDR3 length: 12 amino acids. After removal of 3 bases from V and 6 bases from J, the junction contained 1 base not matched to a gene. CDR3 in DNA: TGTGCCAGCAGCTTTACAGGGGCTGAAGCTTTCTTT. This encodes CASSFTGAEAFF.

This clone appeared a single time. The V and J genes are TRBV28 and TRBJ2-7, with 7 bases fitting TRBD2. CDR3 size: 15 residues. The trim removed 4 bases at V and 2 bases at J, leaving 8 bases unmatched. Germline CDR1 MDHEN, CDR2 SYDVKM. CDR3 loop: CASSSAGTAAYEQYF. The CDR3 DNA is TGTGCCAGCAGTTCAGCGGGGACCGCGGCCTACGAGCAGTACTTC.

Only one count was recorded for this clone. The chain uses TRBV30 and TRBJ2-7; tentatively, D is TRBD1 (6 bases). The CDR3 runs to 13 residues. Germline CDR1 and CDR2: GTSNPN and SVGIG (reference sequence). V lost 7 bases and J lost 5, with 18 bases in between. The CDR3: CALRRQGINEQYF. The CDR3 nucleotides are TGTGCCTTAAGGCGGCAGGGGATCAACGAGCAGTACTTC.

The chain uses TRBV29-1 and TRBJ2-5, with TRBD2 matching 7 bases. The V gene end was trimmed by 4 bases and the J gene end by 4 bases; junction bases not matched to a gene: 6. Germline V gene lookup returns CDR1 SQVTM and CDR2 ANQGSEA. There are 13 residues in the CDR3. The CDR3 DNA follows: TGCAGCGTTGCAGGTGGGGGGGGAGAGACCCAGTACTTC. Translated, it gives CSVAGGGGETQYF.

The genes are TRBV7-3 and TRBJ2-7; the D is unclear. This CDR3 contains 15 residues. The V end lost 5 bases, the J end lost 0 bases, and 14 bases lay between the germline ends. Germline assignment: CDR1 SGHTA and CDR2 FQGTGA. This CDR3 reads CASSLDGGRSYEQYF. CDR3 nucleotide sequence: TGTGCCAGCAGCCTCGACGGCGGACGCTCCTACGAGCAGTACTTC.

This clone was observed a few times. The chain uses TRBV13 and TRBJ1-2; D gene ambiguous. This CDR3 has 12 residues. Trimming removed 10 bases from V and 3 bases from J, with 12 bases in between. Germline V CDR1 and CDR2: PRHDT, FYEKMQ (reference sequence). As DNA, the CDR3 is TGTGCCACCCTAACGACGGACTATGGCTACACCTTC. Translation: CATLTTDYGYTF.

Comments on this clone: An end of the junction differs from the germline gene, which may be a read error. The J gene is TRBJ1-2, the V gene TRBV7-7; D not resolved. Germline assignment: CDR1 SSHAT and CDR2 FNYEAQ (reference sequence). This CDR3 is built from 14 residues. CDR3 in DNA: TGTGCTAGCAGCTTAGATTCTTCGGGCGCGGGCTACACCTTC. Protein product: CASSLDSSGAGYTF.

The chain recombines TRBV5-6 with TRBJ2-7; 9 nucleotides agree with TRBD2. V dropped 2 bases and J dropped 2; count of bases not matched to a gene: 5. The V gene's germline CDR1 is SGHDT and CDR2 YYEEEE. This CDR3 is 15 amino acids long. The CDR3 coding sequence is TGTGCCAGCAGCTTACGGGGCGGGAGGGCCTACGAGCAGTACTTC. Translation: CASSLRGGRAYEQYF.

Turning to this clone: The sample contains more than one DNA sequence encoding this CDR3. The genes are TRBV18 and TRBJ2-3; 8 bases line up with TRBD1. The CDR3 consists of 14 residues. Germline V CDR1 and CDR2: KGHSH, LQKENI. V trimming: 3 bases; J trimming: 6 bases; junction bases outside the gene matches: 5. The CDR3 spells CASSPRTGTDTQYF. The DNA of the CDR3 is TGTGCCAGCTCACCGAGGACAGGGACCGATACGCAGTATTTT.